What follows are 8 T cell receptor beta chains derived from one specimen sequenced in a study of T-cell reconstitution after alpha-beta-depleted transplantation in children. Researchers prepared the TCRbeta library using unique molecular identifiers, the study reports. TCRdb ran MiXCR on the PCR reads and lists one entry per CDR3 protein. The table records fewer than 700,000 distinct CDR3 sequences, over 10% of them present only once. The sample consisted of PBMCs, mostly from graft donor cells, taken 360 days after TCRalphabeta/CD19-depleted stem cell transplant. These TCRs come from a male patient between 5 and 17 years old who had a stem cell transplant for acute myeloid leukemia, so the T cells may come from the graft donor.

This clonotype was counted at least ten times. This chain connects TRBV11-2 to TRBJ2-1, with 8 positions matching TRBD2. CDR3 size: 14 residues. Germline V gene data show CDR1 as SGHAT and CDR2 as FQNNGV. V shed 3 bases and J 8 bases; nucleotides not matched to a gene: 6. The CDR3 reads CASSFPGGAHEQFF. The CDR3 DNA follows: TGTGCCAGCAGCTTCCCGGGGGGGGCTCATGAGCAGTTCTTC.

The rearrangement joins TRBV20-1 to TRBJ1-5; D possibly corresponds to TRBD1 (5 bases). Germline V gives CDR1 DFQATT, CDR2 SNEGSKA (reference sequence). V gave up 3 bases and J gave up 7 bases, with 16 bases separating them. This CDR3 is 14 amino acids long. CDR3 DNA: TGCAGTGCTAGTGCAGGAGGGGAGGTACAGCCCCAGCATTTT. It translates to CSASAGGEVQPQHF.

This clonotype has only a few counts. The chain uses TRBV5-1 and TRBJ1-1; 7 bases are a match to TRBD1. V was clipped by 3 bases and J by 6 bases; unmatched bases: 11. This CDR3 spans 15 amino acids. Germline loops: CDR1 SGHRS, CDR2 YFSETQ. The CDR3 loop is CASSSLGKGASEAFF. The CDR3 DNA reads TGCGCCAGCAGCTCGTTGGGAAAGGGGGCCTCTGAAGCTTTCTTT.

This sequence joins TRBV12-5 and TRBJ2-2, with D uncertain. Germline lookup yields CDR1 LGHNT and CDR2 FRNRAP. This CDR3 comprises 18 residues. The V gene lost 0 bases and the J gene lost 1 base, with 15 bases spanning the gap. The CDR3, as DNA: TGTGCTAGTGGTTTGGTACTTGCCCTGGGCGAGAACACCGGGGAGCTGTTTTTT. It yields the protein CASGLVLALGENTGELFF.

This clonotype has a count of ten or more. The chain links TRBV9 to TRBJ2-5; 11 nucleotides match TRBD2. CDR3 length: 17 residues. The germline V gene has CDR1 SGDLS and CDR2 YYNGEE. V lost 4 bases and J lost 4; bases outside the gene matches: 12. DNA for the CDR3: TGTGCCAGCAGCCTCACACTAGCGGGAGCGGGTAGAGAGACCCAGTACTTC. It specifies CASSLTLAGAGRETQYF.

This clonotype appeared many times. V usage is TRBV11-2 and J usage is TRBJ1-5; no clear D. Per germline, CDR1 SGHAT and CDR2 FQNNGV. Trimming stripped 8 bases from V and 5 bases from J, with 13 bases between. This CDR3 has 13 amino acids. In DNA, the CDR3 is TGTGCCAGCGCAGGCGATGGGGATCAGCCCCAGCATTTT. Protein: CASAGDGDQPQHF.

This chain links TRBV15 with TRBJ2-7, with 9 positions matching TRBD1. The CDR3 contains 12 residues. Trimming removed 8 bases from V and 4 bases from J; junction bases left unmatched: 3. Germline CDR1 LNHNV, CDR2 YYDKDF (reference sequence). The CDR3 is CATQGQGYEQYF. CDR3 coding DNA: TGTGCCACCCAGGGACAGGGATACGAGCAGTACTTC.

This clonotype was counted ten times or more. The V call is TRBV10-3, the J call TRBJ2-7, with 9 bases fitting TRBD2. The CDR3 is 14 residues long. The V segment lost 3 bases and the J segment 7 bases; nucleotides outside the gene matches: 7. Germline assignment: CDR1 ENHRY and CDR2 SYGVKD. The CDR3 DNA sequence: TGTGCCATCAGTGAAAGGGGGACTAGCTCTGAGCAGTACTTC. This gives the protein CAISERGTSSEQYF.